At least ten counts were recorded for the clone carrying this T cell receptor (beta chain). Its antigen is not known. The data were taken from a study of identical twins. Donors uniformly comprised healthy Caucasians. Whole-study findings and limits: Potential partial confounding of zero-insertion analyses by invariant MAIT and iNKT cells was noted. The study drew conclusions from cross-sectional statistical analysis, not from following the same donors.

A universal primer binding site was introduced by template switching. The final cDNA contained unique molecular identifiers. TCRdb passed the 5' RACE reads through MiXCR, listing each CDR3 protein once. The table lists 300,000 or so distinct CDR3 sequences, more than 8% of them singletons. V shed 2 bases and J 4 bases; nucleotides not matched to a gene: 4. This CDR3 spans 15 amino acids. These same data were also listed under a study on yellow fever vaccine responses in identical twins.

The source material was CD8+ T cells sorted from blood. The chain uses TRBV12-3 or TRBV12-4 and TRBJ2-1; 8 bases map to TRBD2. The TCR originated in a woman between 18 and 29 years old in good health. CDR3 bases: TGTGCCAGCAGTTTACCAGCGGGAGAGTACAATGAGCAGTTCTTC. Translating it yields CASSLPAGEYNEQFF.